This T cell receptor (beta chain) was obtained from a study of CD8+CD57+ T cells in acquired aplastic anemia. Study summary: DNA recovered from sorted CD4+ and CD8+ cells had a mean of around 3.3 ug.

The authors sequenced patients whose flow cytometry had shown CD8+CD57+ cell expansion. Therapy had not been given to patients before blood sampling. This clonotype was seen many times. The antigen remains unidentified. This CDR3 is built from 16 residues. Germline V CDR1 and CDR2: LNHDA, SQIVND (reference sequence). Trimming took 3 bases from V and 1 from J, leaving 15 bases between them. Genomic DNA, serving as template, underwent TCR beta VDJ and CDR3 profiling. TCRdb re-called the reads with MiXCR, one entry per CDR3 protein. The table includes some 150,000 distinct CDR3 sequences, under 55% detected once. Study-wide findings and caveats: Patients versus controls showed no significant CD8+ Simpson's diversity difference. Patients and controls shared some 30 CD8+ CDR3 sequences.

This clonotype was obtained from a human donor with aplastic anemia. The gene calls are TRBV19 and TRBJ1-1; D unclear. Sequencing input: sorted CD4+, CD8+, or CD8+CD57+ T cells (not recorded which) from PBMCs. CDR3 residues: CASSIRSELRNTEAFF. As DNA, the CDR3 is TGTGCCAGTAGTATTCGGTCAGAACTAAGGAACACTGAAGCTTTCTTT.